This T cell receptor (beta chain) appears in the sequencing data of a study of blood T cell repertoires in COVID-19. Recruits, aged roughly 18 to 90 years, lived in 24 US areas. For recovered donors of Cohort 3, there were two negative PCRs, clearance, or symptom resolution. V gave up 4 bases and J gave up 10 bases; unmatched junction bases: 13. Looked up from germline, CDR1 is SGHRS and CDR2 is YFSETQ. This CDR3 has 16 residues. Clones were read by immunoSEQ multiplex PCR, and TCRdb kept only the in-frame ones, dropping some. The profile shows roughly 500,000 clones, around nine tenths of them singletons.

Sequenced sample: PBMCs or T cells enriched from blood (not recorded which). The sequence was obtained from a woman in her fifties or sixties who had recovered from COVID-19. The V and J genes are TRBV5-1 and TRBJ2-3, with 12 bases lining up with TRBD1. The DNA for the CDR3 is TGCGCCAGCAGCAGTGGAGGGACAGGGGGCGAATTACCGCAGTATTTT. This translates into CASSSGGTGGELPQYF.